These T cell receptor beta chains were read from a single sample in a study of T-cell memory formation after mild COVID-19. TCRdb fed the 5' RACE reads into MiXCR, producing one record per CDR3 protein. The sample consists of about 340,000 distinct CDR3 sequences, about 16% of them appearing once. Sequencing was done on a sample of PBMCs or a T cell subset sorted from them (not recorded which). These TCRs come from a man aged 18 to 30 who had mild COVID-19 (a few samples of this study predate the infection). Cell type and time point are not known. The CDR3 runs from the conserved cysteine through the conserved F or W. D genes are given only for firm matches. Size is omitted from some rows. Given values are once, few, many or a class for expanded clones.

abundance	j_gene	d_gene	v_gene	CDR3nt	CDR3aa
many	TRBJ2-3	.	TRBV5-1	TGCGCCAGCAGCCCCGGGACACCTCACACAGATACGCAGTATTTT	CASSPGTPHTDTQYF
.	TRBJ1-1	.	TRBV6-2/TRBV6-3	TGTGCCAGCAGACCGAAAGATGCAGGGTACACTGAAGCTTTCTTT	CASRPKDAGYTEAFF
.	TRBJ2-1	.	TRBV12-3/TRBV12-4	TGTGCCAGCAGACCTCTGACAGGGAAGGGGGGAGGCTCCTACAATGAGCAGTTCTTC	CASRPLTGKGGGSYNEQFF
.	TRBJ2-3	.	TRBV18	TGTGCCAGCTCACCAGACGGGGATACGCAGTATTTT	CASSPDGDTQYF
few	TRBJ2-1	.	TRBV11-2	TGTGCCAGCAGTTCAATCGATAGGGGGGACAGCAATGAGCAGTTCTTC	CASSSIDRGDSNEQFF
.	TRBJ2-2	.	TRBV10-3	TGTGCCATCAATACGGGGGCAAGTACCGGGGAGCTGTTTTTT	CAINTGASTGELFF
many	TRBJ2-3	.	TRBV5-5	TGTGCCAGCAGCTGGAGGGGCCTAGCGTGGTCAGATACGCAGTATTTT	CASSWRGLAWSDTQYF
many	TRBJ2-2	.	TRBV7-2	TGTGCCAGCAGCGTTACAGGGACCGGGGAGCTGTTTTTT	CASSVTGTGELFF
.	TRBJ1-4	.	TRBV7-8	TGTGCCAGCAGCCCATTACAGGAGGCCACTAATGAAAAACTGTTTTTT	CASSPLQEATNEKLFF
.	TRBJ1-5	TRBD1	TRBV6-5	TGTGCCAGCAGCCCCAGGACAGGCTCCAATCAGCCCCAGCATTTT	CASSPRTGSNQPQHF
once	TRBJ2-7	.	TRBV25-1	TGTGCCAGCAGTGAATGGATGGGGTCCTACGAGCAGTACTTC	CASSEWMGSYEQYF
many	TRBJ1-5	.	TRBV7-9	TGTGCCAGCAGCTTAGGGGGGGAGGGGACCCAACCCCAGCATTTT	CASSLGGEGTQPQHF
.	TRBJ2-2	.	TRBV4-3	TGCGCCAGCAGCCGGGCTGCCCAGAACACCGGGGAGCTGTTTTTT	CASSRAAQNTGELFF
few	TRBJ1-1	.	TRBV6-2/TRBV6-3	TGTGCCAGCAGTTACCCGCAGGCGGGGGGCCCCAGCACTGAAGCTTTCTTT	CASSYPQAGGPSTEAFF
.	TRBJ1-5	.	TRBV18	TGTGCCAGCTCACCGCGGGACGGAGTGGAGCCCCAGCATTTT	CASSPRDGVEPQHF
few	TRBJ2-7	TRBD2	TRBV5-1	TGCGCCAGCAGCGGGACTAGTTTTGTCTACGAGCAGTACTTC	CASSGTSFVYEQYF
few	TRBJ2-1	TRBD1	TRBV29-1	TGCAGCGTGGGGACAGGGAATCGTGGGAATGAGCAGTTCTTC	CSVGTGNRGNEQFF
.	TRBJ2-2	.	TRBV5-1	TGCGCCAGCAGCTTAATGCTGGACACCGGGGAGCTGTTTTTT	CASSLMLDTGELFF
few	TRBJ1-1	.	TRBV28	TGTGCCAGCAGTTTTGCGCTTAACACTGAAGCTTTCTTT	CASSFALNTEAFF
.	TRBJ2-3	TRBD1	TRBV11-2	TGTGCCAGCAGTTCAGGACAGGGGGGCTTAGATACGCAGTATTTT	CASSSGQGGLDTQYF
.	TRBJ1-4	.	TRBV5-1	TGCGCCAGCAGCTTGGGACAGGTTACTAATGAAAAACTGTTTTTT	CASSLGQVTNEKLFF
.	TRBJ1-1	.	TRBV5-5	TGTGCCAGCAGCTTACCGACCATGGTTGCTTTCTTT	CASSLPTMVAFF
many	TRBJ1-5	.	TRBV7-2	TGTGCCAGCAGTTCGGACAGTAATCAGCCCCAGCATTTT	CASSSDSNQPQHF
many	TRBJ2-7	TRBD2	TRBV5-1	TGCGCCAGCAGCCTACTAGCGGGGGGCCTCGTGGAGCAGTACTTC	CASSLLAGGLVEQYF
few	TRBJ2-1	.	TRBV4-1	TGCGCCAGCAGCCAAGATATGTCGAGCTCCTACAATGAGCAGTTCTTC	CASSQDMSSSYNEQFF
.	TRBJ1-2	TRBD1	TRBV20-1	TGCAGTGCTAGAGGTCCGGGACAGCCTCTCATAAGCTATGGCTACACCTTC	CSARGPGQPLISYGYTF
few	TRBJ2-1	.	TRBV20-1	TGCAGTGCTAGCTACAGAAACAATGAGCAGTTCTTC	CSASYRNNEQFF
few	TRBJ2-4	.	TRBV7-2	TGTGCCAGCAGCGGGGGGGCCCGGAATATTCAGTACTTC	CASSGGARNIQYF
.	TRBJ1-5	.	TRBV6-1	TGTGCCAGCCCGGAGAGGGAGAGGAGAAGCAATCAGCCCCAGCATTTT	CASPERERRSNQPQHF
.	TRBJ2-5	.	TRBV20-1	TGCAGTGCGGAGGGCCAGGGGACCCACCAAGAGACCCAGTACTTC	CSAEGQGTHQETQYF
many	TRBJ2-3	.	TRBV20-1	TGCAGTGCGGCAGGGTCAGGGACAGATACGCAGTATTTT	CSAAGSGTDTQYF
many	TRBJ2-1	TRBD2	TRBV20-1	TGCAGTGCTAGAGAAGTTGGCGGGGGGTACTACAATGAGCAGTTCTTC	CSAREVGGGYYNEQFF
few	TRBJ1-3	TRBD1	TRBV27	TGTGCCAGCAGTCCTTCTACAGGGGTCGGAAACACCATATATTTT	CASSPSTGVGNTIYF
few	TRBJ1-1	.	TRBV18	TGTGCCAGCTCACCAGGGAGGACCACCTTTATTGGTGAAGCTTTCTTT	CASSPGRTTFIGEAFF
.	TRBJ2-5	TRBD1	TRBV27	TGTGCCAGCAGCCTCAGCCGGGACAGGGGAACCCAGTACTTC	CASSLSRDRGTQYF
.	TRBJ1-2	.	TRBV7-2	TGTGCCAGCAGCTTAGAACGGCCTAACTATGGCTACACCTTC	CASSLERPNYGYTF
.	TRBJ2-1	TRBD2	TRBV12-3/TRBV12-4	TGTGCCAGCAGCCACATCCGGGGGGATGAGCAGTTCTTC	CASSHIRGDEQFF
few	TRBJ2-7	TRBD2	TRBV5-1	TGCGCCAGCAGCCCCGGAGGGACTAGCGGGGGCTACGAGCAGTACTTC	CASSPGGTSGGYEQYF
.	TRBJ2-2	.	TRBV5-1	TGCGCCAGCAGCTTGGTGTATGGGGCCGGGGAGCTGTTTTTT	CASSLVYGAGELFF
many	TRBJ2-5	.	TRBV7-2	TGTGCCAGCAGGCCAGGGGTTGGAGAGACCCAGTACTTC	CASRPGVGETQYF
few	TRBJ2-1	.	TRBV2	TGTGCCAGCAGGGAGACGGGGGGCCGGGATGAGCAGTTCTTC	CASRETGGRDEQFF
few	TRBJ2-7	TRBD2	TRBV5-4	TGTGCCAGCAGCTTGGGGCTAGCGGGGATCGCCTACGAGCAGTACTTC	CASSLGLAGIAYEQYF
.	TRBJ1-5	.	TRBV7-2	TGTGCCAGCAGCTTAGCGTTCGGAAGGAGGGATCAGCCCCAGCATTTT	CASSLAFGRRDQPQHF
.	TRBJ2-3	.	TRBV7-9	TGTGCCAGCAGCTTATTGCAAGGACGGTGGGATACGCAGTATTTT	CASSLLQGRWDTQYF
.	TRBJ1-5	.	TRBV4-3	TGCGCCAGCAGCCAAGATTTGGGTAGAAATCAGCCCCAGCATTTT	CASSQDLGRNQPQHF
.	TRBJ2-3	.	TRBV12-3/TRBV12-4	TGTGCCAGCAGTTTAACTAGCACCGGCGCAGATACGCAGTATTTT	CASSLTSTGADTQYF
.	TRBJ2-1	TRBD2	TRBV7-3	TGTGCCAGCAGCTTAGCGGGGGGGCCTCAGAATGAGCAGTTCTTC	CASSLAGGPQNEQFF
few	TRBJ2-1	.	TRBV7-3	TGTGCCAGCAGTCCCGGGACGGTCTTTCCCGGTAATGAGCAGTTCTTC	CASSPGTVFPGNEQFF
.	TRBJ2-3	TRBD2	TRBV7-9	TGTGCCAGCAGCGGCCAGCGGGGGGGCCCAGATACGCAGTATTTT	CASSGQRGGPDTQYF
.	TRBJ1-6	TRBD1	TRBV20-1	TGCAGTGCTCCGCCGGGACAGGGCGGAACGGATTCACCCCTCCACTTT	CSAPPGQGGTDSPLHF
.	TRBJ2-1	TRBD2	TRBV7-6	TGTGCCAGCAGCTTAGGGTCCTCTAGCGGGTGGTACAATGAGCAGTTCTTC	CASSLGSSSGWYNEQFF
few	TRBJ2-5	.	TRBV12-1	TGTGCCAGCCTCCGGTCGGGGGGGCCCTGGTACAAGTACTTC	CASLRSGGPWYKYF
few	TRBJ2-7	.	TRBV7-9	TGTGCCAGCAGCCGAGCCGCGGGATCAGCTCTTTTGTACTTC	CASSRAAGSALLYF
many	TRBJ2-1	.	TRBV6-5	TGTGCCAGCAGTTATAAACAGATGGGAGAGCAGTTCTTC	CASSYKQMGEQFF